A few counts support the clone carrying this TCR beta chain. The antigen is not known. Treatment given: approximately 11-day PBMC culture with coronavirus spike peptide pools or control peptides (ViraFEST assay). This record belongs to a study of vaccination and CD4 T cells after COVID-19. The study sequenced cultured CD4+ T cell DNA using the Oncomine TCR Beta short-read assay. Each CDR3 protein gets one entry after TCRdb re-called the PCR reads with MiXCR. The sample contains about 17,000 distinct CDR3 sequences, 54% of which appear only once. V gave up 1 base and J gave up 2 bases, with 13 bases separating them. The CDR3 extends over 16 amino acids. Germline V lookup: CDR1 SGHAT, CDR2 FQNNGV.

The source is a human donor who had recovered from COVID-19. Sequenced input: CD4+ T cells from blood, cultured in vitro. The J gene is TRBJ2-3, the V gene TRBV11-2; D possibly corresponds to TRBD2 (6 bases). CDR3 in amino acids: CASSLGSRGDTDTQYF. CDR3 in DNA: TGTGCCAGCAGCTTAGGGTCGCGCGGGGACACAGATACGCAGTATTTT. The full variable domain, rest sourced from reference TRBV11-2 and TRBJ2-3, is EAGVAQSPRYKIIEKRQSVAFWCNPISGHATLYWYQQILGQGPKLLIQFQNNGVVDDSQLPKDRFSAERLKGVDSTLKIQPAKLEDSAVYLCASSLGSRGDTDTQYFGPGTRLTVL.